This T cell receptor beta chain was recorded in a study of blood T cell repertoires in COVID-19. Overall study: The United States, Italy and Spain provided the acute and convalescent COVID-19 samples. Nucleic acid was either cDNA or gDNA, and it came from T cells, B-cell-depleted T cells, or PBMCs.

Germline-derived CDR1 and CDR2 are MNHNS and SASEGT. With 1 base removed from V and 8 bases from J, the gap between germline ends came to 11 bases. The CDR3 runs 14 residues. Per the original data handling: Researchers report that nucleated cell counts were estimated from reference gene primer amplification. The data were produced by immunoSEQ multiplex PCR, yet TCRdb's version contains in-frame clones alone and is incomplete. Clone size and the V and J calls come from that table; the DNA yielded D and trimming. The sample lists some 140,000 clones, approximately 85% occurring once. Sequencing input: peripheral blood. V gene TRBV6-1 combines with J gene TRBJ1-4; tentative D call: TRBD1 (6 bases). This TCR came from a human donor in a cohort sampled during active COVID-19. The CDR3 sequence is CASSEGGQGEKLFF. The CDR3 DNA reads TGTGCCAGCAGTGAAGGGGGGCAGGGCGAAAAACTGTTTTTT.